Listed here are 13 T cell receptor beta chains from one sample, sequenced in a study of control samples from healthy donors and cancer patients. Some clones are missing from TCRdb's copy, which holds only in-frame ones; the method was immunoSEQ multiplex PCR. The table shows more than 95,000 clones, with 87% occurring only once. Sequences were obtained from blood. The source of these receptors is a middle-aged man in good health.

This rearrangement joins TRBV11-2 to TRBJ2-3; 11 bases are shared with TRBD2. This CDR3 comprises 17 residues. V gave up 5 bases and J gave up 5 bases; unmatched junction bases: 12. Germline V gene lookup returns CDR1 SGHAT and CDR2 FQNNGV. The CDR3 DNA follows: TGTGCCAGCAGCCAAGGACTAGCGGGCCTTTTAGGAGATACGCAGTATTTT. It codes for CASSQGLAGLLGDTQYF.

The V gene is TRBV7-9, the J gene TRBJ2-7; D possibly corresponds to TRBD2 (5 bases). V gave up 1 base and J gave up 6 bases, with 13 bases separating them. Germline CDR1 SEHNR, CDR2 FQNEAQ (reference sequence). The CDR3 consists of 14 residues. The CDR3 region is CASSLVRVAAEQYF. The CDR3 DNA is TGTGCCAGCAGCTTAGTGAGGGTAGCTGCCGAGCAGTACTTC.

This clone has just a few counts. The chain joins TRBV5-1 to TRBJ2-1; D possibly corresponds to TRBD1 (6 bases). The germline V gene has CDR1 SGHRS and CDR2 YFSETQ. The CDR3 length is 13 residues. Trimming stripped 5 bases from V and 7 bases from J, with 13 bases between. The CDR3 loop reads CASRRQGMNEQFF. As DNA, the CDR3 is TGCGCCAGCAGACGGCAGGGGATGAATGAGCAGTTCTTC.

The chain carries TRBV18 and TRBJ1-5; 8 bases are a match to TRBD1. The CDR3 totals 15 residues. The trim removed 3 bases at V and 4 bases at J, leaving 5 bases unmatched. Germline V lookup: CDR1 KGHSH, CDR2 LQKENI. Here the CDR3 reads CASSPQGALNQPQHF. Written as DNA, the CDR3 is TGTGCCAGCTCACCGCAGGGGGCTCTAAATCAGCCCCAGCATTTT.

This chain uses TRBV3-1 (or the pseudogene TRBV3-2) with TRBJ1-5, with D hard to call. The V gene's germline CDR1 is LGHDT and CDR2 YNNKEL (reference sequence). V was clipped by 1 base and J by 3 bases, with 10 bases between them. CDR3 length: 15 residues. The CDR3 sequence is CASSQGVWDNQPQHF. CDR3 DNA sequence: TGTGCCAGCAGCCAAGGGGTCTGGGACAATCAGCCCCAGCATTTT.

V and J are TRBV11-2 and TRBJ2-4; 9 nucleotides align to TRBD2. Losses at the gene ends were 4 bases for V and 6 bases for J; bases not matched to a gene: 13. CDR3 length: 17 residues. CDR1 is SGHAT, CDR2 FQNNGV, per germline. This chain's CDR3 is CASSSPGRSGGINIQYF. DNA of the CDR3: TGTGCCAGCAGCTCCCCTGGGCGTAGCGGGGGCATAAACATTCAGTACTTC. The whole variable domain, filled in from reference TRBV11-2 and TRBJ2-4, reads EAGVAQSPRYKIIEKRQSVAFWCNPISGHATLYWYQQILGQGPKLLIQFQNNGVVDDSQLPKDRFSAERLKGVDSTLKIQPAKLEDSAVYLCASSSPGRSGGINIQYFGAGTRLSVL.

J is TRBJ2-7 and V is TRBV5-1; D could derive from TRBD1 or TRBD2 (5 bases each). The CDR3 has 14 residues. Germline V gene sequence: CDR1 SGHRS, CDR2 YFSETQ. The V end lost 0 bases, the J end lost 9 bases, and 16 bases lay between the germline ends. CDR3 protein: CASSLESQRDGQYF. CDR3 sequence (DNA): TGCGCCAGCAGCTTGGAGAGCCAAAGGGACGGGCAGTACTTC.

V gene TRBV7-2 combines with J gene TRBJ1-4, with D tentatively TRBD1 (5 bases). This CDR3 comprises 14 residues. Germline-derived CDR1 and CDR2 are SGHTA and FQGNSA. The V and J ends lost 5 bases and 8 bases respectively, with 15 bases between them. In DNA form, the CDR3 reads TGTGCCAGCAGCCCGGGACGGATGGGGGAAAAACTGTTTTTT. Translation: CASSPGRMGEKLFF.

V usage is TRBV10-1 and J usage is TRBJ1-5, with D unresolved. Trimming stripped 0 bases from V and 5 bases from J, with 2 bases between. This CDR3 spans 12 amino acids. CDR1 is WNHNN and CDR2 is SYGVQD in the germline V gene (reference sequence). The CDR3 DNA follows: TGCGCCAGCAGTGAGTCGGATCAGCCCCAGCATTTT. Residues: CASSESDQPQHF.

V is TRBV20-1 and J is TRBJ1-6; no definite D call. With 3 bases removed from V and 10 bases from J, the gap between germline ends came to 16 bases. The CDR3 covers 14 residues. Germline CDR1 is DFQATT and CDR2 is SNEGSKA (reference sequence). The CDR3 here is CSASRSGVGSPLHF. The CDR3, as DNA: TGCAGTGCTAGTCGGTCCGGGGTCGGGTCACCCCTCCACTTT.

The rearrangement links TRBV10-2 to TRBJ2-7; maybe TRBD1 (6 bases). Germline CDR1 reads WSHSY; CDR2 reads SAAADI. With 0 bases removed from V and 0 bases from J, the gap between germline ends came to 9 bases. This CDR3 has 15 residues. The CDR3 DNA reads TGCGCCAGCAGTGAGTCAAGGGGGAGCTCCTACGAGCAGTACTTC. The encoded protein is CASSESRGSSYEQYF.

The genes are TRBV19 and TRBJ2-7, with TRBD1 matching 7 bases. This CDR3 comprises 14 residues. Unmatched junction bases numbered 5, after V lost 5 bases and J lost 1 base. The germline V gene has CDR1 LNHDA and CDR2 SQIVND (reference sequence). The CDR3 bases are TGTGCCAGTAGTCCCTGGGACAGTTCCTACGAGCAGTACTTC. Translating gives CASSPWDSSYEQYF.

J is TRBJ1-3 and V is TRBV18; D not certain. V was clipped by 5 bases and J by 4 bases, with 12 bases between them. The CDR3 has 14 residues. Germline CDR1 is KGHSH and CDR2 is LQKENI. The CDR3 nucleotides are TGTGCCAGCTCAACCGACACGATCGGAAACACCATATATTTT. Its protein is CASSTDTIGNTIYF.